These 11 T cell receptor beta chains originate from one sample sequenced in a study of neurological immune-mediated disorders. TCRdb recomputed calls from the 5' RACE reads with MiXCR, one row per CDR3 protein. The sample consists of 26,000 or so distinct CDR3 sequences, about 12% of them appearing once. The sample taken for sequencing was PBMCs. These receptors were taken from a man in his fifties or sixties in good health.

This clonotype was counted ten times or more. The CDR3: CASSERTGTSYEQYF. For the CDR3, the DNA is TGTGCCAGCAGCGAACGGACAGGAACCTCCTACGAGCAGTACTTC. The chain combines TRBV9 with TRBJ2-7, with 7 nucleotides matching TRBD1. The length of the CDR3 is 15 residues. Germline CDR1 is SGDLS and CDR2 is YYNGEE. Unmatched junction bases numbered 6, after V lost 3 bases and J lost 0 bases. Full variable domain (remainder filled in from reference TRBV9 and TRBJ2-7): DSGVTQTPKHLITATGQRVTLRCSPRSGDLSVYWYQQSLDQGLQFLIQYYNGEERAKGNILERFSAQQFPDLHSELNLSSLELGDSALYFCASSERTGTSYEQYFGPGTRLTVT.

At least ten counts were recorded for this clonotype. The V and J genes are TRBV20-1 and TRBJ2-7; TRBD2 matches at 7 bases. The CDR3 totals 12 residues. CDR1 and CDR2 (germline): DFQATT, SNEGSKA (reference sequence). The J segment lost 2 bases and the V segment lost 5 bases, leaving 3 bases of the junction unmatched. The CDR3 loop is CSAVRGTYEQYF. CDR3 in DNA: TGCAGTGCTGTGCGGGGGACCTACGAGCAGTACTTC.

This clonotype was picked up many times. This rearrangement joins TRBV20-1 to TRBJ2-2; possible D gene TRBD1, 6 bases. V gave up 3 bases and J gave up 1 base, with 9 bases separating them. The CDR3 consists of 14 residues. CDR1 is DFQATT, CDR2 SNEGSKA, per germline (reference sequence). DNA of the CDR3: TGCAGTGCTAGTGGGGGCTGGAACACCGGGGAGCTGTTTTTT. Translated: CSASGGWNTGELFF.

In its sample, this clonotype was seen many times. V usage is TRBV5-4 and J usage is TRBJ2-3; 10 bases are a match to TRBD2. The CDR3 loop spans 16 amino acids. From germline, CDR1 is SGHNT and CDR2 YYREEE (reference sequence). Unmatched junction bases numbered 6, after V lost 1 base and J lost 4 bases. This chain's CDR3 is CASSLSLAGDSDTQYF. The CDR3 region has the DNA TGTGCCAGCAGCTTGAGTCTAGCGGGAGATTCAGATACGCAGTATTTT. The full variable domain, rest sourced from reference TRBV5-4 and TRBJ2-3, is ETGVTQSPTHLIKTRGQQVTLRCSSQSGHNTVSWYQQALGQGPQFIFQYYREEENGRGNFPPRFSGLQFPNYSSELNVNALELDDSALYLCASSLSLAGDSDTQYFGPGTRLTVL.

This clonotype was observed many times. The J gene is TRBJ2-5, the V gene TRBV9; D unresolved. CDR3 length: 13 amino acids. Trimming pared 0 bases from V and 5 bases from J, leaving 8 bases between. The V gene's germline CDR1 is SGDLS and CDR2 YYNGEE. The chain's CDR3 is CASSVAVGETQYF. Here the CDR3 DNA reads TGTGCCAGCAGCGTAGCTGTTGGGGAGACCCAGTACTTC.

This clonotype came up many times. The chain employs TRBV7-9 and TRBJ2-5; 7 nucleotides line up with TRBD1. Trimming at V came to 1 base and at J to 4 bases, leaving 6 bases not matched to a gene. Germline CDR1 is SEHNR and CDR2 is FQNEAQ (reference sequence). The CDR3 runs to 15 residues. The CDR3 DNA follows: TGTGCCAGCAGCTTAGGGACGGGACAGCGAGAGACCCAGTACTTC. Encoded protein: CASSLGTGQRETQYF. The full variable domain, completed using reference TRBV7-9 and TRBJ2-5, is DTGVSQNPRHKITKRGQNVTFRCDPISEHNRLYWYRQTLGQGPEFLTYFQNEAQLEKSRLLSDRFSAERPKGSFSTLEIQRTEQGDSAMYLCASSLGTGQRETQYFGPGTRLLVL.

In its sample, this clonotype ranks as medium-sized (0.01 to 0.1%). The chain recombines TRBV5-1 with TRBJ2-5, with TRBD1 identical over 7 bases. The germline V gene has CDR1 SGHRS and CDR2 YFSETQ. The CDR3 runs 14 residues. The V gene end was trimmed by 5 bases and the J gene end by 2 bases; junction bases not matched to a gene: 6. The CDR3 here is CASSYQGQQETQYF. DNA for the CDR3: TGCGCCAGCAGTTACCAGGGACAGCAAGAGACCCAGTACTTC.

V gene TRBV5-6 combines with J gene TRBJ2-7; unclear D gene. The ends were cut back, 6 bases at V and 0 bases at J, with 16 bases in the middle. This CDR3 has 15 residues. CDR1 SGHDT and CDR2 YYEEEE come from the germline V gene. CDR3 sequence reads: CASIFGPSSSYEQYF. The CDR3 nucleotides read TGTGCCAGCATCTTCGGACCGTCGAGCTCCTACGAGCAGTACTTC.

This clonotype was seen many times. The rearrangement joins TRBV18 to TRBJ2-1, with TRBD2 as a possible D gene (6 bases). V was clipped by 4 bases and J by 3 bases, with 7 bases between them. Germline lookup yields CDR1 KGHSH and CDR2 LQKENI. CDR3 length: 13 residues. In DNA form, the CDR3 reads TGTGCCAGCTCACGGGGGGACTACAATGAGCAGTTCTTC. Translation: CASSRGDYNEQFF.

This clonotype showed up many times. The chain recombines TRBV13 with TRBJ2-7, with D uncertain. Germline CDR1 is PRHDT and CDR2 is FYEKMQ (reference sequence). The CDR3 length is 13 residues. Trimming pared 4 bases from V and 4 bases from J, leaving 11 bases between. The CDR3 nucleotides read TGTGCCAGCAGCTCTGAAGGTTCATACGAGCAGTACTTC. Its protein is CASSSEGSYEQYF.

The genes are TRBV9 and TRBJ2-7; no reliable D call. V lost 0 bases to trimming and J lost 0 bases, with 7 bases between them. CDR1 and CDR2 (germline): SGDLS, YYNGEE. This CDR3 comprises 14 residues. Here the CDR3 DNA reads TGTGCCAGCAGCGTAGCTAGTAGCTCCTACGAGCAGTACTTC. Protein product: CASSVASSSYEQYF.